The entry that follows covers one TCR beta chain sequence. What it recognizes is unknown. The data are from a study of Graves' ophthalmopathy and Graves' hyperthyroidism. Study context: Peripheral blood was collected at initial diagnosis, before any treatment. Study-level findings and limits: For separating ophthalmopathy from stable hyperthyroidism, a 13-signature model gave approximately 90% sensitivity and roughly 79% specificity.

With a duration under 3 months, ophthalmopathy in the donors showed moderate-to-severe activity, CAS ≥3 and NOSPECS ≥4. Around 9.9 ml of fresh blood yielded the PBMCs by density gradient. This CDR3 has 16 amino acids. Trimming removed 0 bases at V and 4 bases at J, with 18 bases between. CDR1 and CDR2 (germline): DFQATT, SNEGSKA (reference sequence). The authors amplified TCR beta CDR3 regions from RNA transcripts. The workflow started with a first-round RT-PCR run with HTBI primers and then moved on to a second-round multiplex PCR. MiXCR was run by TCRdb on the multiplex PCR reads, yielding one entry per CDR3 protein. The sample lists about 220,000 distinct CDR3 sequences, about 22% seen once, with more than 35% in the top ten.

The chain links TRBV20-1 to TRBJ1-1; D uncertain. The sequencing input was peripheral blood. The receptor was isolated from a woman aged 45-65 years with Graves' ophthalmopathy. The CDR3 loop is CSARDGQGGRSTEAFF. The CDR3 DNA is TGCAGTGCTAGAGATGGGCAAGGTGGGAGGTCCACTGAAGCTTTCTTT.